These 8 T cell receptor beta chains share one sample of origin, sequenced in a study of OX40 agonist ivuxolimab in advanced cancers. TCRdb's copy holds only in-frame clones and misses some; the assay was immunoSEQ multiplex PCR. There are 30,000 to 40,000 clones in the sample; about 88% occur only once, and around 19% lies in the top ten. Sequencing was performed on CD4+ or CD8+ T cells sorted from blood, taken in a trial of the OX40 agonist ivuxolimab. All receptors derive from an adult with an advanced solid tumor such as melanoma, head and neck, liver or kidney cancer.

About this clone itself: The sample carries other DNA sequences with the same CDR3. The V call is TRBV27, the J call TRBJ1-4; D uncertain. The V end lost 4 bases, the J end lost 8 bases, and 11 bases lay between the germline ends. The CDR3 runs to 13 residues. Germline CDR1 and CDR2: MNHEY and SMNVEV (reference sequence). The CDR3 DNA follows: TGTGCCAGCAGTTGGCTTGGTAGCGAAAAACTGTTTTTT. The encoded protein is CASSWLGSEKLFF.

The chain combines TRBV19 with TRBJ2-4, with 15 bases that match TRBD2. The J segment lost 0 bases and the V segment lost 2 bases, leaving 8 bases of the junction unmatched. The CDR3 runs to 20 residues. Germline V gives CDR1 LNHDA, CDR2 SQIVND (reference sequence). DNA of the CDR3: TGTGCCAGTAGTATAACCCGGACTAGCGGGGGGGCGCGAGCCAAAAACATTCAGTACTTC. This translates into CASSITRTSGGARAKNIQYF.

The CDR3 nucleotides read TGTGCCAAATTGACAGGGACGAACACTGAAGCTTTCTTT. It translates to CAKLTGTNTEAFF. The chain joins TRBV2 to TRBJ1-1, with 7 bases matching TRBD1. The CDR3 loop spans 13 amino acids. The V and J ends lost 10 bases and 1 base, in that order; junction bases with no gene match: 6. Per the germline V gene, CDR1 is SNHLY and CDR2 is FYNNEI.

The rearrangement uses TRBV25-1 and TRBJ1-5, with a tentative D call TRBD1 (6 bases). The CDR3 is 14 residues long. Germline V gives CDR1 MGHDK, CDR2 SYGVNS. The V gene lost 4 bases and the J gene lost 5 bases, with 12 bases spanning the gap. In DNA form, the CDR3 reads TGTGCCAGCAGTGCCCGGGGGCAATATCAGCCCCAGCATTTT. Translation: CASSARGQYQPQHF.

The chain is built from TRBV6-5 and TRBJ1-5, with D hard to call. Germline lookup yields CDR1 MNHEY and CDR2 SVGAGI. Trimming shortened V by 6 bases and J by 0 bases, and 12 bases separated the two germline ends. The CDR3 covers 15 residues. The CDR3: CASSIDGDSNQPQHF. The CDR3 coding sequence is TGTGCCAGCAGCATCGACGGAGATAGCAATCAGCCCCAGCATTTT.

The chain has TRBV6-5 and TRBJ1-5, with TRBD1 identical over 8 bases. Germline V gene sequence: CDR1 MNHEY, CDR2 SVGAGI. The CDR3 runs to 15 residues. The V gene end was trimmed by 4 bases and the J gene end by 4 bases; junction bases not matched to a gene: 6. The CDR3 sequence: CASSSKGQGNQPQHF. In nucleotides, the CDR3 is TGTGCCAGCAGTTCAAAAGGACAGGGTAATCAGCCCCAGCATTTT.

The chain joins TRBV4-1 to TRBJ1-1, with 9 bases lining up with TRBD1. The V and J ends lost 0 bases and 3 bases, in that order; junction bases with no gene match: 8. Germline values: CDR1 MGHRA, CDR2 YSYEKL. The length of the CDR3 is 17 residues. As DNA, the CDR3 is TGCGCCAGCAGCCAAGACACTACGACAGGGGGGGACACTGAAGCTTTCTTT. Amino acid sequence: CASSQDTTTGGDTEAFF.

This clone was recorded a few times. CDR3 amino acids: CASSYSDNQPQHF. CDR3 DNA: TGTGCCAGCAGTTACTCGGACAATCAGCCCCAGCATTTT. The chain is built from TRBV6-5 and TRBJ1-5, with unresolved D. Germline V gene sequence: CDR1 MNHEY, CDR2 SVGAGI. The germline V and J ends were trimmed by 0 bases and 3 bases, with 3 bases remaining between them. The CDR3 has 13 amino acids.